The present T cell receptor (beta chain) was sequenced within a study of blood T cell repertoires in COVID-19. Study background: The samples span acute and convalescent COVID-19 from the United States, Italy and Spain. Sources were T cells, B-cell-depleted T cells, or PBMCs; the material itself was cDNA or gDNA.

Germline V gene sequence: CDR1 KGHDR, CDR2 SFDVKD. This CDR3 comprises 12 residues. The V end was cut by 0 bases, the J end by 5 bases, with 3 bases between. As originally analysed: Reference gene primer amplification yielded estimated nucleated cell counts. The method was immunoSEQ multiplex PCR; TCRdb's version includes in-frame clones alone and lacks a portion of them. Clone size and the V and J calls come from that table; the DNA yielded D and trimming. The sample lists roughly 180,000 clones, 85% to 90% seen once, with approximately 8.9% in the top ten. This chain uses TRBV24-1 with TRBJ2-5, with D hard to call. This clonotype originated in a woman aged 60 to 75 with acute or convalescent COVID-19. Sequencing was performed on peripheral blood. CDR3 sequence (DNA): TGTGCCACCAGTGATTTGCGGGAGACCCAGTACTTC. It yields the protein CATSDLRETQYF.